The 27 T cell receptor beta chains below come from one sample, sequenced in a study of cytomegalovirus exposure and HLA in healthy donors (TCRdb year 2017). Libraries were constructed by the immunoSEQ multiplex PCR assay. TCRdb took over this immuneACCESS table, retaining in-frame rearrangements with V and J assigned. Such tables are incomplete; in checked studies, under half of the missing clones stem from an unresolved V gene, and the remainder is unexplained. This sample comprises roughly 100,000 clones, 88% of them detected only once. About 1.8% of the sample is taken by the ten largest. The sequenced sample was PBMCs. All receptors come from a woman aged 18-29 years in good health and CMV-seropositive.

The rearrangement links TRBV28 to TRBJ2-7; 7 bases are shared with TRBD1. Germline loops: CDR1 MDHEN, CDR2 SYDVKM. The V gene end was trimmed by 6 bases and the J gene end by 0 bases; junction bases not matched to a gene: 8. The CDR3 is made up of 15 amino acids. The CDR3 nucleotides read TGTGCCAGCAGCTACAGGGGCCCCCTCTCCTACGAGCAGTACGTC. Protein: CASSYRGPLSYEQYV.

CDR3: CASSSRDRAQYEQYF. The DNA for the CDR3 is TGTGCCAGCAGCTCGAGGGACAGGGCGCAGTACGAGCAGTACTTC. The V and J genes are TRBV5-5 and TRBJ2-7, with TRBD1 matching over 9 bases. Germline-derived CDR1 and CDR2 are SGHKS and YYEKEE (reference sequence). Trimming removed 3 bases from V and 4 bases from J; junction bases left unmatched: 8. This CDR3 has 15 amino acids.

The chain carries TRBV29-1 and TRBJ2-2, with 8 bases matching TRBD1. Per germline, CDR1 SQVTM and CDR2 ANQGSEA. This CDR3 is 14 amino acids long. The ends lost 3 bases at V and 6 bases at J; junction bases unmatched: 6. Here the CDR3 reads CSVEGQVTAGELFF. CDR3 DNA sequence: TGCAGCGTTGAGGGACAGGTTACCGCCGGGGAGCTGTTTTTT.

This rearrangement joins TRBV6-5 to TRBJ2-5; D might be TRBD1 (6 bases). The CDR3 loop spans 15 amino acids. Germline CDR1 and CDR2: MNHEY and SVGAGI. V was cut by 5 bases and J by 2 bases, with 15 bases left in between. The CDR3 sequence is CASSVTGTLQETQYF. Here the CDR3 DNA reads TGTGCCAGCAGTGTCACAGGGACCCTTCAAGAGACCCAGTACTTC.

The V call is TRBV18, the J call TRBJ2-3; TRBD2 is a possible D gene (6 bases). V was pared by 2 bases and J by 0 bases, with 15 bases between. Per germline, CDR1 KGHSH and CDR2 LQKENI. The CDR3 totals 17 residues. This CDR3 is CASSPNLVGTSTDTQYF. The CDR3 nucleotides read TGTGCCAGCTCACCAAATTTAGTAGGGACTAGCACAGATACGCAGTATTTT.

The DNA for the CDR3 is TGTGCCATCCAGAACGGGGGTTACAATGAGCAGTTCTTC. Protein: CAIQNGGYNEQFF. The chain links TRBV10-3 to TRBJ2-1; possible D gene TRBD2, 6 bases. The germline V gene encodes CDR1 ENHRY and CDR2 SYGVKD. The CDR3 sequence is 13 residues long. Trimming removed 8 bases at V and 4 bases at J, with 12 bases between.

The rearrangement uses TRBV18 and TRBJ1-2; 8 bases line up with TRBD1. With V trimmed by 5 bases and J by 4 bases, 3 bases remained unmatched. In germline, CDR1 is KGHSH, CDR2 LQKENI. The CDR3 covers 13 residues. The CDR3 nucleotides are TGTGCCAGCTCAGACAGGGGTGGCTATGGCTACACCTTC. This gives the protein CASSDRGGYGYTF.

This chain joins TRBV5-1 and TRBJ2-4; TRBD2 aligns across 7 bases. The CDR3 contains 14 residues. CDR1 SGHRS and CDR2 YFSETQ come from the germline V gene. V lost 5 bases to trimming and J lost 3 bases; unmatched junction nucleotides: 5. In DNA form, the CDR3 reads TGCGCCAGCAGACTAGCGTATGACAAAAACATTCAGTACTTC. This encodes CASRLAYDKNIQYF.

This clone was counted a single time. The rearrangement uses TRBV28 and TRBJ2-3; TRBD2 aligns across 12 bases. From germline, CDR1 is MDHEN and CDR2 SYDVKM. The CDR3 covers 17 residues. Trimming cost V 3 bases and J 5 bases; bases outside gene matches: 9. The CDR3, as DNA: TGTGCCAGCAGTTTTACGGCTAGCGGGGGGGCCGGAGATACGCAGTATTTT. Protein sequence: CASSFTASGGAGDTQYF.

This chain connects TRBV9 to TRBJ2-7, with 10 bases aligning to TRBD2. After removal of 0 bases from V and 6 bases from J, the junction contained 6 bases not matched to a gene. CDR1 SGDLS and CDR2 YYNGEE come from the germline V gene. CDR3 length equals 15 residues. The CDR3 sequence: CASSVASGGVSEQYF. For the CDR3, the DNA is TGTGCCAGCAGCGTAGCCAGCGGGGGGGTTTCCGAGCAGTACTTC.

This chain links TRBV7-9 with TRBJ1-6, with D uncertain. Germline V CDR1 and CDR2: SEHNR, FQNEAQ (reference sequence). This CDR3 comprises 15 residues. V was cut by 2 bases and J by 9 bases, with 14 bases left in between. CDR3: CASSLIGEGGSPLHF. CDR3 DNA sequence: TGTGCCAGCAGCTTAATCGGGGAGGGAGGTTCACCCCTCCACTTT.

This CDR3 is CASSLGGGGYNEQFF. In DNA form, the CDR3 reads TGTGCCAGCAGCTTGGGCGGGGGAGGGTATAATGAGCAGTTCTTC. This rearrangement joins TRBV5-6 to TRBJ2-1; TRBD2 aligns across 7 bases. V trimming: 0 bases; J trimming: 7 bases; junction bases outside the gene matches: 7. Germline V gene lookup returns CDR1 SGHDT and CDR2 YYEEEE. The CDR3 contains 15 residues.

The chain couples TRBV2 to TRBJ2-3; 14 nucleotides agree with TRBD2. The J segment lost 5 bases and the V segment lost 7 bases, leaving 5 bases of the junction unmatched. This CDR3 spans 15 amino acids. The germline gives CDR1 SNHLY, CDR2 FYNNEI. This CDR3 is CASKQGLAGGDTQYF. The CDR3 DNA reads TGTGCCAGCAAGCAAGGACTAGCGGGGGGAGATACGCAGTATTTT. The full variable domain, with the rest looked up from reference TRBV2 and TRBJ2-3, is EPEVTQTPSHQVTQMGQEVILRCVPISNHLYFYWYRQILGQKVEFLVSFYNNEISEKSEIFDDQFSVERPDGSNFTLKIRSTKLEDSAMYFCASKQGLAGGDTQYFGPGTRLTVL.

This clone was observed a single time. The rearrangement links TRBV6-5 to TRBJ1-2; D gene ambiguous. Trimming pared 2 bases from V and 5 bases from J, leaving 6 bases between. Germline CDR1 and CDR2: MNHEY and SVGAGI. This CDR3 contains 12 residues. The CDR3 region is CASSYGGYGYTF. The CDR3, as DNA: TGTGCCAGCAGTTACGGAGGGTATGGCTACACCTTC.

The chain recombines TRBV21-1 with TRBJ2-7; the table's D call, TRBD1, was not checked against the DNA. TRBV21-1 is marked as a pseudogene. This CDR3 is 17 amino acids long. CDR3 nucleotides: TGTGCCAGCAGCAAGCCAGGCGCCCCACCCCCTCCCTACGAGCAGTACGTC. Translation: CASSKPGAPPPPYEQYV.

The genes are TRBV27 and TRBJ2-5; 7 bases line up with TRBD1. The trim removed 5 bases at V and 4 bases at J, leaving 13 bases unmatched. Germline CDR1 and CDR2: MNHEY and SMNVEV (reference sequence). This CDR3 has 16 residues. The CDR3 is CASSNVRGLMGETQYF. DNA for the CDR3: TGTGCCAGCAGTAACGTAAGGGGGCTGATGGGAGAGACCCAGTACTTC.

The J gene is TRBJ2-1, the V gene TRBV7-2; D gene uncertain. The V end was cut by 3 bases, the J end by 3 bases, with 9 bases between. Germline assignment: CDR1 SGHTA and CDR2 FQGNSA. The CDR3 is made up of 14 amino acids. CDR3 region: CASSFRKIYNEQFF. The DNA of the CDR3 is TGTGCCAGCAGCTTCAGGAAAATCTACAATGAGCAGTTCTTC.

This chain uses TRBV28 with TRBJ1-1, with a tentative D call TRBD1 (5 bases). The CDR3 is 15 amino acids. With 0 bases removed from V and 9 bases from J, the gap between germline ends came to 17 bases. Per the germline V gene, CDR1 is MDHEN and CDR2 is SYDVKM. CDR3 nucleotides: TGTGCCAGCAGTTTATGTTCAGGGCTGAATTGTCAAGCTTTCTTT. Its protein product is CASSLCSGLNCQAFF.

The chain uses TRBV11-2 and TRBJ1-4, with D possibly matching TRBD1 (6 bases). V was pared by 2 bases and J by 8 bases, with 27 bases between. Germline lookup yields CDR1 SGHAT and CDR2 FQNNGV. The CDR3 is made up of 19 amino acids. The CDR3 loop reads CASSLSFSRGSGMSEKLFF. The CDR3, as DNA: TGTGCCAGCAGCTTAAGCTTTAGCAGGGGATCGGGGATGAGCGAAAAACTGTTTTTT.

Only one count was recorded for this clone. The gene calls are TRBV5-6 and TRBJ1-2; 9 positions match TRBD1. The CDR3 totals 16 residues. After removal of 0 bases from V and 4 bases from J, the junction contained 7 bases not matched to a gene. Germline-derived CDR1 and CDR2 are SGHDT and YYEEEE. In DNA, the CDR3 is TGTGCCAGCAGCTTGGAACAGGGGGCGGTGGGCTATGGCTACACCTTC. Its translation: CASSLEQGAVGYGYTF.

The V call is TRBV25-1, the J call TRBJ2-3; 9 positions match TRBD2. The CDR3 is 13 residues long. Germline V lookup: CDR1 MGHDK, CDR2 SYGVNS. Trimming cost V 9 bases and J 5 bases; bases outside gene matches: 6. Written as DNA, the CDR3 is TGTGCCAGTATAGCGGGGGCCCGAGATACGCAGTATTTT. Amino acid sequence: CASIAGARDTQYF.

This sequence joins TRBV28 and TRBJ1-3; no clear D gene. Germline CDR1 reads MDHEN; CDR2 reads SYDVKM. The V end lost 2 bases, the J end lost 6 bases, and 8 bases lay between the germline ends. There are 13 residues in the CDR3. In nucleotides, the CDR3 is TGTGCCAGCAGTTTAGGGCAGATAAACACCATATATTTT. It encodes CASSLGQINTIYF.

The chain uses TRBV27 and TRBJ1-6, with D perhaps TRBD1 (6 bases). Looked up from germline, CDR1 is MNHEY and CDR2 is SMNVEV (reference sequence). V was pared by 3 bases and J by 10 bases, with 16 bases between. The CDR3 covers 15 residues. CDR3 residues: CASSFLGTNSSPLHF. The CDR3 nucleotides read TGTGCCAGCAGTTTTCTCGGGACAAACTCCTCACCCCTCCACTTT.

The rearrangement joins TRBV27 to TRBJ1-2; 12 nucleotides line up with TRBD1. V lost 5 bases and J lost 4; bases outside the gene matches: 14. This CDR3 contains 18 residues. The germline V gene encodes CDR1 MNHEY and CDR2 SMNVEV (reference sequence). CDR3 sequence: CASSPIPGQGAGFYGYTF. The CDR3 DNA reads TGTGCCAGCAGTCCTATACCGGGACAGGGGGCGGGATTCTATGGCTACACCTTC.

V and J are TRBV19 and TRBJ2-2, with a tentative D call TRBD2 (5 bases). V lost 3 bases and J 4 bases, leaving 12 bases between the germline ends. This CDR3 is built from 15 residues. Germline lookup yields CDR1 LNHDA and CDR2 SQIVND (reference sequence). As DNA, the CDR3 is TGTGCCAGTAGTATCGGACCACTAGGCACCGGGGAGCTGTTTTTT. It encodes CASSIGPLGTGELFF. The complete variable domain, with remaining parts taken from reference TRBV19 and TRBJ2-2, reads DGGITQSPKYLFRKEGQNVTLSCEQNLNHDAMYWYRQDPGQGLRLIYYSQIVNDFQKGDIAEGYSVSREKKESFPLTVTSAQKNPTAFYLCASSIGPLGTGELFFGEGSRLTVL.

V and J are TRBV21-1 and TRBJ2-2; the table's D call, TRBD1, was not checked against the DNA. TRBV21-1 is termed a pseudogene. CDR3 size: 15 residues. CDR3 DNA: TGTGCCAGCATGTACAGGGGTGATGGGACCGGGGAGCTGTTTTTT. Translated: CASMYRGDGTGELFF.

This clone was observed a single time. The rearrangement joins TRBV9 to TRBJ2-3; maybe TRBD1 (5 bases). The V and J ends lost 4 bases and 0 bases respectively, with 15 bases between them. The length of the CDR3 is 16 residues. Looked up from germline, CDR1 is SGDLS and CDR2 is YYNGEE. CDR3 sequence: CASSTQTALSTDTQYF. In DNA form, the CDR3 reads TGTGCCAGCAGCACCCAGACAGCGCTGAGCACAGATACGCAGTATTTT.